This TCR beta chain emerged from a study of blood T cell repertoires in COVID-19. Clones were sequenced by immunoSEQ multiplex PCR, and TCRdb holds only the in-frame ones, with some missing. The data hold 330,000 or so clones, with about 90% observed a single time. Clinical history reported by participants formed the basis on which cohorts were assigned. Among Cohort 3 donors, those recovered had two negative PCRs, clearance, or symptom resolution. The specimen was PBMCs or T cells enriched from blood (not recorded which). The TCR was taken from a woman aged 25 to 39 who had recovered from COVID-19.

DNA for the CDR3: TGTGCCAGCAGTACCCCACAGGGGAACACTGAAGCTTTCTTT. Residues: CASSTPQGNTEAFF. The chain has TRBV28 and TRBJ1-1; D perhaps matches TRBD1 (6 bases). Germline values: CDR1 MDHEN, CDR2 SYDVKM. Trimming removed 5 bases at V and 1 base at J, with 11 bases between. The CDR3 spans 14 residues.